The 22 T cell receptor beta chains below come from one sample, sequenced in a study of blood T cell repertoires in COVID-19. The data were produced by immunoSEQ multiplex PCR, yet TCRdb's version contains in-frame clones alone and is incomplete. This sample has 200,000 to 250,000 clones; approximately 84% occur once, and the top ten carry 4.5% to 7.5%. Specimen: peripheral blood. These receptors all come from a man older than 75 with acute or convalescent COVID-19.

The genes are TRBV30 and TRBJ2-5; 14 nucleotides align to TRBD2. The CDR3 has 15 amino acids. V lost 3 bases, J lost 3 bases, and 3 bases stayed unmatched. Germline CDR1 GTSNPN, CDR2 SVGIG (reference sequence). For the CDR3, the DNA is TGTGCCTGGAGGCGGGGACTAGCGGGAGAAGAGACCCAGTACTTC. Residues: CAWRRGLAGEETQYF.

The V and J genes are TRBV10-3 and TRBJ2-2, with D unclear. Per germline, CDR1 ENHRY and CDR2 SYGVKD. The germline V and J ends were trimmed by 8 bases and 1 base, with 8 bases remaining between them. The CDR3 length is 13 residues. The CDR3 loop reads CAIAVGNTGELFF. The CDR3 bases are TGTGCCATCGCGGTCGGGAACACCGGGGAGCTGTTTTTT.

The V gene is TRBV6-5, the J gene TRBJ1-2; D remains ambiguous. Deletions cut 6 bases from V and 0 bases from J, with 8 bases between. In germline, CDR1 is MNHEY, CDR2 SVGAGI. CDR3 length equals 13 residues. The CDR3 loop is CASRQQANYGYTF. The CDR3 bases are TGTGCCAGCAGACAACAAGCTAACTATGGCTACACCTTC.

The CDR3 region is CSARRSDTQYF. The CDR3 bases are TGCAGTGCTAGGCGGTCAGATACGCAGTATTTT. J is TRBJ2-3 and V is TRBV20-1; D call uncertain. The V gene's germline CDR1 is DFQATT and CDR2 SNEGSKA (reference sequence). The CDR3 runs 11 residues. V was cut by 3 bases and J by 4 bases, with 5 bases left in between.

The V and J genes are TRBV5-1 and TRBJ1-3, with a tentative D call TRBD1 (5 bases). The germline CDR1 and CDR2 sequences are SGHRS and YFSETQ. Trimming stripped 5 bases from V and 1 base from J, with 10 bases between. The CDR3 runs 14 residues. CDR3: CASRMGGSGNTIYF. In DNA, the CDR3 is TGCGCCAGCAGGATGGGGGGTTCTGGAAACACCATATATTTT.

Here the CDR3 reads CSVVSRTGELFF. CDR3 coding DNA: TGCAGCGTTGTCTCGCGGACCGGGGAGCTGTTTTTT. The chain couples TRBV29-1 to TRBJ2-2; D not resolved. V lost 4 bases to trimming and J lost 5 bases, with 8 bases between them. The CDR3 is made up of 12 amino acids. Germline V gene lookup returns CDR1 SQVTM and CDR2 ANQGSEA.

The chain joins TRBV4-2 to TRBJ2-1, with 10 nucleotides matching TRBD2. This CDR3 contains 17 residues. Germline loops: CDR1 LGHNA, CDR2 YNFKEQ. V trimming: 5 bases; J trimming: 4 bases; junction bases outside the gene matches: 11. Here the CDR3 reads CASSNLNLAGAYNEQFF. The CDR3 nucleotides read TGTGCCAGCAGCAATCTCAATCTAGCGGGAGCTTACAATGAGCAGTTCTTC.

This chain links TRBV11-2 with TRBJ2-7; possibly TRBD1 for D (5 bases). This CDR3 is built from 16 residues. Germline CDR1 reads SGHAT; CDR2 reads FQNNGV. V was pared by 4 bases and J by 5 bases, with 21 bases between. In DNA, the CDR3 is TGTGCCAGCAGCTCCTTGACTGGGCAGGGTAATAACGAGCAGTACTTC. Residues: CASSSLTGQGNNEQYF.

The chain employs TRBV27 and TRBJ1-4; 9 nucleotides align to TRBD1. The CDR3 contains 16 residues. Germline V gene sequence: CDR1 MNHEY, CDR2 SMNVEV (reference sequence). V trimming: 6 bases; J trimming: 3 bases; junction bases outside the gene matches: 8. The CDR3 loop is CASRTTGGASNEKLFF. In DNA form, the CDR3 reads TGTGCCAGCAGAACTACAGGGGGCGCTTCTAATGAAAAACTGTTTTTT.

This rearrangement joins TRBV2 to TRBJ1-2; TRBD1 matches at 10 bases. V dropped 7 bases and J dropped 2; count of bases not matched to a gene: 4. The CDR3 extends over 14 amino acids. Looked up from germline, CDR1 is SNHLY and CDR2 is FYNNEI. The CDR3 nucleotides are TGTGCCAGCACGAGGGACAGGGGAAACTATGGCTACACCTTC. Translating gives CASTRDRGNYGYTF.

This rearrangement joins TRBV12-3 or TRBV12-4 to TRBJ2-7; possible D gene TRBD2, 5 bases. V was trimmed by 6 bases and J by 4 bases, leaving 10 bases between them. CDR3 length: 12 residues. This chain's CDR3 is CASSPGLYEQYF. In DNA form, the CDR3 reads TGTGCCAGCAGCCCTGGACTTTACGAGCAGTACTTC.

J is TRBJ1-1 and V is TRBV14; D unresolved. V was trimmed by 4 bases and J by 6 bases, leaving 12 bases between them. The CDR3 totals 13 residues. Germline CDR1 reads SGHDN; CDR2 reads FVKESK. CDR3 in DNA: TGTGCCAGCAGCCTCAATACTCGGGCTGAAGCTTTCTTT. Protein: CASSLNTRAEAFF.

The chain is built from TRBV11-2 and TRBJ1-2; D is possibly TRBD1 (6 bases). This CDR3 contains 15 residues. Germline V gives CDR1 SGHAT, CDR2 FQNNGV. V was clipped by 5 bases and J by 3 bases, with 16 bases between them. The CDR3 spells CASSRDRTAYYGYTF. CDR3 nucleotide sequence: TGTGCCAGCAGCCGTGATAGGACAGCGTACTATGGCTACACCTTC. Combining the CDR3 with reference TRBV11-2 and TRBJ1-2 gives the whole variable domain EAGVAQSPRYKIIEKRQSVAFWCNPISGHATLYWYQQILGQGPKLLIQFQNNGVVDDSQLPKDRFSAERLKGVDSTLKIQPAKLEDSAVYLCASSRDRTAYYGYTFGSGTRLTVV.

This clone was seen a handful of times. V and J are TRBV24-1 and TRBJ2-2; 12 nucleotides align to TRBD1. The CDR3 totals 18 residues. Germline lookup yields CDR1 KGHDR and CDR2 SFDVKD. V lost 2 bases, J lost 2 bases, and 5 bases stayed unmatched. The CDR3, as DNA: TGTGCCACCAGTGATTCCGGGACAGGGGGCGCAAACACCGGGGAGCTGTTTTTT. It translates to CATSDSGTGGANTGELFF.

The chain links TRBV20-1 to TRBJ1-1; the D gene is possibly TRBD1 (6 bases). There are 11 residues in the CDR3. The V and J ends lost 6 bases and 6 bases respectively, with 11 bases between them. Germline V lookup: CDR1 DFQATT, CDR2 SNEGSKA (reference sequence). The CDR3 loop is CSATGLAEAFF. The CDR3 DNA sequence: TGCAGTGCGACAGGACTGGCTGAAGCTTTCTTT.

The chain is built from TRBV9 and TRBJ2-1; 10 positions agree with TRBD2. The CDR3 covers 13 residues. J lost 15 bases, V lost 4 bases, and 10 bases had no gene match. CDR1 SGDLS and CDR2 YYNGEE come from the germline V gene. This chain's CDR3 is CASSSTGTSVLFF. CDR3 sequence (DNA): TGTGCCAGCAGCTCGACCGGGACTAGCGTTCTGTTCTTC.

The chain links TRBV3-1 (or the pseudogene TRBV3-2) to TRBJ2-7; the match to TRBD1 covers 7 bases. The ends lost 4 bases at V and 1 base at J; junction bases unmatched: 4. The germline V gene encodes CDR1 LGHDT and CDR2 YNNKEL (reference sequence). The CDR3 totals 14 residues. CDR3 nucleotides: TGTGCCAGCAGCCCCGGGACAGCTTCCTACGAGCAGTACTTC. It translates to CASSPGTASYEQYF.

In nucleotides, the CDR3 is TGCGCCAGCAGCCAAGTGTGGGGGGAGGCGGTGGGAGATACGCAGTATTTT. Its protein product is CASSQVWGEAVGDTQYF. This chain links TRBV4-1 with TRBJ2-3; D possibly corresponds to TRBD2 (6 bases). CDR3 length equals 17 residues. V dropped 1 base and J dropped 5 bases, with 19 bases sitting between them. Germline CDR1 reads MGHRA; CDR2 reads YSYEKL.

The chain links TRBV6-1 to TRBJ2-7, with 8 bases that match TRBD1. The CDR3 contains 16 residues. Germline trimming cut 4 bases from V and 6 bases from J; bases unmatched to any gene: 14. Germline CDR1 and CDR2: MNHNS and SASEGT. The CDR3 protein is CASSAKPVDRAGEQYV. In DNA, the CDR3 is TGTGCCAGCAGTGCCAAACCCGTGGACAGGGCGGGCGAGCAGTACGTC.

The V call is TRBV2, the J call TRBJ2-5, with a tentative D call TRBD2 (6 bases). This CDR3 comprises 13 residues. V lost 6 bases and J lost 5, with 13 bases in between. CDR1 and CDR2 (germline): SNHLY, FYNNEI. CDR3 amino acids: CASRELAGETQYF. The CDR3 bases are TGTGCCAGCAGGGAACTAGCCGGGGAGACCCAGTACTTC.

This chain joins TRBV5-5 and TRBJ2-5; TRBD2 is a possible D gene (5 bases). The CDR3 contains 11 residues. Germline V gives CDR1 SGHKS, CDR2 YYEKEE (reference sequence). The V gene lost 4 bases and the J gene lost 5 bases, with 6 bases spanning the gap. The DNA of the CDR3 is TGTGCCAGCAGCAGAGGGGAGACCCAGTACTTC. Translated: CASSRGETQYF.

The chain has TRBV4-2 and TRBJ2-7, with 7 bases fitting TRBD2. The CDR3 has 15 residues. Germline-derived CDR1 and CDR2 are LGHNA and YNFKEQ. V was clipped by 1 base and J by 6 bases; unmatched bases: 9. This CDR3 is CASSQASGIAGEQYF. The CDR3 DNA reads TGTGCCAGCAGCCAAGCGAGCGGGATAGCTGGCGAGCAGTACTTC.